This T cell receptor (beta chain) was identified in a study of shared clonotypes between healthy human individuals. Study-level information: Each donor had three CD4 naive, three CD4 memory, two CD8 naive and one CD8 memory plate.

V was pared by 5 bases and J by 4 bases, with 12 bases between. The CDR3 runs to 14 residues. The germline V gene has CDR1 SNHLY and CDR2 FYNNEI. The assay was immunoSEQ multiplex PCR, and TCRdb's table has in-frame clones only and misses some. The sample holds some 790,000 clones, 72% seen once. CD4+ cells yielded CD45RA+ naive and CD45RA-negative memory subsets. The chain uses TRBV2 and TRBJ1-5, with D perhaps matching TRBD1 (6 bases). Sequencing used memory CD4+ T cells sorted from blood. Regarding subset: CD45RA-negative fraction. This clonotype was obtained from a woman aged 25 to 39 in good health. CDR3 sequence (DNA): TGTGCCAGCAGTCTCGACAGGAAGAATCAGCCCCAGCATTTT. As protein: CASSLDRKNQPQHF.